The text below deals with one T cell receptor (beta chain). The data are from a study of PD-L1 blockade in urothelial cancer. Clones were read by immunoSEQ multiplex PCR, and TCRdb kept only the in-frame ones, dropping some. This sample has roughly 90,000 clones, with 90% found just once. Germline CDR1 reads KGHSH; CDR2 reads LQKENI. Trimming cost V 6 bases and J 0 bases; bases outside gene matches: 4. The CDR3 is made up of 14 amino acids. J is TRBJ1-1 and V is TRBV18; 7 bases are shared with TRBD1. The input for sequencing was PBMCs, taken around atezolizumab (anti-PD-L1) treatment. This TCR derives from a man aged 55-75 years with urothelial cancer. CDR3 nucleotide sequence: TGTGCCAGCTCGCGGACAGGCATGAACACTGAAGCTTTCTTT. Encoded protein: CASSRTGMNTEAFF.